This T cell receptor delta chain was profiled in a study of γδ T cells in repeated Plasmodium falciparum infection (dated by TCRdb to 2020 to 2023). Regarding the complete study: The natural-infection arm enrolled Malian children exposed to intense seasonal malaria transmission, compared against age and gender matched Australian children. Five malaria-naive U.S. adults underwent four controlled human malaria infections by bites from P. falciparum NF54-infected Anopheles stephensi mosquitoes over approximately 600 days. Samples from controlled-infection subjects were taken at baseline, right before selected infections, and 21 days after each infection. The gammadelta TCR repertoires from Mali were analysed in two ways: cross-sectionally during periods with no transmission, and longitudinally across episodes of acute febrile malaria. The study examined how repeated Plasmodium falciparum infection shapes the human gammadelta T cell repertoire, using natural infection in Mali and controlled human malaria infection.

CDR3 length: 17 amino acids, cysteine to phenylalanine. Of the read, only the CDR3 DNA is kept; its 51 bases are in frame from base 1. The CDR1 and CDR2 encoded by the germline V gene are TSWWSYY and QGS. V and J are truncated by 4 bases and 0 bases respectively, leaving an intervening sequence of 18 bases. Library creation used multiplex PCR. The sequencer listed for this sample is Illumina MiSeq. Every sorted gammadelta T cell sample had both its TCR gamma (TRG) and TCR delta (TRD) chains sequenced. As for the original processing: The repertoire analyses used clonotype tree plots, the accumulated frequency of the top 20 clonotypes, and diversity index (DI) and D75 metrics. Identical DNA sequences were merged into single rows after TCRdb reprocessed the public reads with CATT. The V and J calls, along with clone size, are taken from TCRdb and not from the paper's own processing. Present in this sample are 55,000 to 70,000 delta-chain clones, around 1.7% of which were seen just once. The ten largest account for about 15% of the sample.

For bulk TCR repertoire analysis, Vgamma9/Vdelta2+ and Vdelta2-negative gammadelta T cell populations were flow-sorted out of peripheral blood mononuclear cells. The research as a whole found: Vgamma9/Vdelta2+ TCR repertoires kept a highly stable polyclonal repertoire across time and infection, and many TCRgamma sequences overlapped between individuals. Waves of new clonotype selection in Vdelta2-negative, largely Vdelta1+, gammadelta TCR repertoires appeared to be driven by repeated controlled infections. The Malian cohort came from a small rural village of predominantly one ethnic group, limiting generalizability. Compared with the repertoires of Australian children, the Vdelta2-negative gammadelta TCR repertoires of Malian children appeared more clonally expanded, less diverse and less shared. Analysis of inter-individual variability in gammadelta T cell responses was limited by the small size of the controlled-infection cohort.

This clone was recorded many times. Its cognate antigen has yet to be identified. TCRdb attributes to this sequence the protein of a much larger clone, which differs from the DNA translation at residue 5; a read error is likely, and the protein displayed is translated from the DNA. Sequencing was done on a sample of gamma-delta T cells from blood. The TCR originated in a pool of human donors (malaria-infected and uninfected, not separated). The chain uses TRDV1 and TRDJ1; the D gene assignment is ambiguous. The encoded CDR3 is CALGAQPPASYTDKLIF. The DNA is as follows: TGTGCTCTTGGGGCACAGCCTCCCGCCTCGTACACCGATAAACTCATCTTT.